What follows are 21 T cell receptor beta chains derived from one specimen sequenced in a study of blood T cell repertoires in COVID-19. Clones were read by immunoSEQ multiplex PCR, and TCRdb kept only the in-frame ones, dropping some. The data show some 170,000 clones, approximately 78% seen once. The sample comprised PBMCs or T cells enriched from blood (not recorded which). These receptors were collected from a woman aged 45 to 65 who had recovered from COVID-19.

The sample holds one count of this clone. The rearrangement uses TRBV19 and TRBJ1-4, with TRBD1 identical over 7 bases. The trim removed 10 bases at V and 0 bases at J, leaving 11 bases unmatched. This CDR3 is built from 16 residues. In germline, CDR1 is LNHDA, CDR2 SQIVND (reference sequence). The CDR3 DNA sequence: TGTGCCACCAGACAGGGCTTCGGGGCAACTAATGAAAAACTGTTTTTT. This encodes CATRQGFGATNEKLFF.

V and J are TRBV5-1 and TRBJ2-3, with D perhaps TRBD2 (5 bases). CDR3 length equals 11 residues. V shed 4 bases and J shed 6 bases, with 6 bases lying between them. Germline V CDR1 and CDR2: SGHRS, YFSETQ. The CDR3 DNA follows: TGCGCCAGCAGCCCGGGGGATACGCAGTATTTT. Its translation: CASSPGDTQYF.

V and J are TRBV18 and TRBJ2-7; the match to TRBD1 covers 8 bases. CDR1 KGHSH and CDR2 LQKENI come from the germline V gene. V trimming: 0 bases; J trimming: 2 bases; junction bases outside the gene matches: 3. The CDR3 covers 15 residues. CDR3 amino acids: CASSPPGQATYEQYF. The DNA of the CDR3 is TGTGCCAGCTCACCACCGGGACAGGCAACCTACGAGCAGTACTTC.

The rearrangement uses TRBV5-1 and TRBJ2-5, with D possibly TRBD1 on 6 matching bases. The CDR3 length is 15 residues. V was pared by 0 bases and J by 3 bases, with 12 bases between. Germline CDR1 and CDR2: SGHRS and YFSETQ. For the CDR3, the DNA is TGCGCCAGCAGCTTGGTGGGGGCGGCCAAAGAGACCCAGTACTTC. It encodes CASSLVGAAKETQYF.

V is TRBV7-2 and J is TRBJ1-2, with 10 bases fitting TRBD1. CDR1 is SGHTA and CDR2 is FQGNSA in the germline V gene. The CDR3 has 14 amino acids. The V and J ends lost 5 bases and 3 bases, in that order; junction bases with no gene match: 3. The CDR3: CASSAGTGDYGYTF. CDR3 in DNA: TGTGCCAGCAGCGCCGGGACAGGGGACTATGGCTACACCTTC.

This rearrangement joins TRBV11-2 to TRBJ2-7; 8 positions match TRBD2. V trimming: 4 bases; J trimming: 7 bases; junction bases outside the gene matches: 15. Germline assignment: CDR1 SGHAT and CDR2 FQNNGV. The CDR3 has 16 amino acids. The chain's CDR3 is CASSSNLAGLHVEQYF. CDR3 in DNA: TGTGCCAGCAGCTCAAACTTAGCGGGGCTCCATGTTGAGCAGTACTTC.

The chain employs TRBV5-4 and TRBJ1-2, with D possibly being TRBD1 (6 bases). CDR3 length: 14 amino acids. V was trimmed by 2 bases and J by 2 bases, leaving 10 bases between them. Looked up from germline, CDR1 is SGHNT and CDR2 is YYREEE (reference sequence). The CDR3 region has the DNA TGTGCCAGCAGCTTACAGGGTCGGAACTATGGCTACACCTTC. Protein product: CASSLQGRNYGYTF.

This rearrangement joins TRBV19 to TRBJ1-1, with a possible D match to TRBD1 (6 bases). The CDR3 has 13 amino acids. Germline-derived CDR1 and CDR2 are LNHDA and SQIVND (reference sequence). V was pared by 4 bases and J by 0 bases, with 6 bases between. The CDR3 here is CASSRTVNTEAFF. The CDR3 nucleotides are TGTGCCAGTAGTAGGACAGTGAACACTGAAGCTTTCTTT.

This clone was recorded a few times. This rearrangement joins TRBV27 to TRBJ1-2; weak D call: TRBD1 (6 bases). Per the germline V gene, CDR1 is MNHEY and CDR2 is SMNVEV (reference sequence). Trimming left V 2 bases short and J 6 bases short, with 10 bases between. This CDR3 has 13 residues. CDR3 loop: CASSLTGNHGYTF. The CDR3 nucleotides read TGTGCCAGCAGTTTAACAGGGAACCATGGCTACACCTTC.

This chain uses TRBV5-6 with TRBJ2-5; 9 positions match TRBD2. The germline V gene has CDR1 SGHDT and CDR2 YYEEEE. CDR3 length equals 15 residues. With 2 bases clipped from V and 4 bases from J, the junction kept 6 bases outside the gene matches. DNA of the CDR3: TGTGCCAGCAGCTTAAAAGCGGGAGGTGGAGAGACCCAGTACTTC. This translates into CASSLKAGGGETQYF.

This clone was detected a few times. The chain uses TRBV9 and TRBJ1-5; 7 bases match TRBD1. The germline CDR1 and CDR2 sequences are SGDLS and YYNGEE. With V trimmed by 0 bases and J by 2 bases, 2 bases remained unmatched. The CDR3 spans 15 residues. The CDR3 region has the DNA TGTGCCAGCAGCGTAGGACAGGGAGGCAATCAGCCCCAGCATTTT. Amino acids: CASSVGQGGNQPQHF.

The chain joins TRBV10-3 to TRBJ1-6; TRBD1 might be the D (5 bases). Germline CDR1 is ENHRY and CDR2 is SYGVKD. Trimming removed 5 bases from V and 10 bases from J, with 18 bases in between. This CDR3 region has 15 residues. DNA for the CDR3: TGTGCCATCAGTCCTCAGGAGGGGCAGTACTCACCCCTCCACTTT. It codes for CAISPQEGQYSPLHF.

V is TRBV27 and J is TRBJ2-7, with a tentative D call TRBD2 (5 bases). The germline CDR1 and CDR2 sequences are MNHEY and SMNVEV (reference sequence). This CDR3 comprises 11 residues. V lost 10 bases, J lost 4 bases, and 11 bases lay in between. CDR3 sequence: CATGEFYEQYF. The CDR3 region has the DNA TGTGCCACCGGGGAGTTTTACGAGCAGTACTTC.

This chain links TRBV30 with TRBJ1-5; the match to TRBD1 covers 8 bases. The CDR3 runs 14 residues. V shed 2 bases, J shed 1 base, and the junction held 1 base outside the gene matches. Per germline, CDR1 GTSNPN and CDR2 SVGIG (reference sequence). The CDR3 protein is CAWSQGASNQPQHF. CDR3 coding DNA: TGTGCCTGGAGTCAGGGGGCGAGCAATCAGCCCCAGCATTTT.

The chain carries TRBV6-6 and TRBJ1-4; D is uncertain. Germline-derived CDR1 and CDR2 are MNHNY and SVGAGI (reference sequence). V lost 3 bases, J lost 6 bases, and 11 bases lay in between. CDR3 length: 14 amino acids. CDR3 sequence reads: CASSYSRVDEKLFF. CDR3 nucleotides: TGTGCCAGCAGTTATTCAAGAGTTGATGAAAAACTGTTTTTT.

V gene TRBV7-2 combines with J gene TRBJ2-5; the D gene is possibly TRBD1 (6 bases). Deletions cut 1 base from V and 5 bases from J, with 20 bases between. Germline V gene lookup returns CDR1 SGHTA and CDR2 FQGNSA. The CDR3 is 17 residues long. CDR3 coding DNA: TGTGCCAGCAGCTTAGGGGGCCGGGACATCGGAGGCGAGACCCAGTACTTC. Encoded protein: CASSLGGRDIGGETQYF.

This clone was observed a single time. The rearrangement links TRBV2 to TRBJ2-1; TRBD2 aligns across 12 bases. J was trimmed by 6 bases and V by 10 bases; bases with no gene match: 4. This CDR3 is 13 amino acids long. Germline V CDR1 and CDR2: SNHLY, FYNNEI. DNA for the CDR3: TGTGCCACTGGACTAGCGGGACGCAATGAGCAGTTCTTC. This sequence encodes CATGLAGRNEQFF.

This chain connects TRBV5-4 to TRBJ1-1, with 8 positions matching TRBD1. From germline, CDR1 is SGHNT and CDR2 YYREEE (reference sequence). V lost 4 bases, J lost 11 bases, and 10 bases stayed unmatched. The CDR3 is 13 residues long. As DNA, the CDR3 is TGTGCCAGCAGCCAGGGACAGGCAACCGGGGCTTTCTTT. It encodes CASSQGQATGAFF.

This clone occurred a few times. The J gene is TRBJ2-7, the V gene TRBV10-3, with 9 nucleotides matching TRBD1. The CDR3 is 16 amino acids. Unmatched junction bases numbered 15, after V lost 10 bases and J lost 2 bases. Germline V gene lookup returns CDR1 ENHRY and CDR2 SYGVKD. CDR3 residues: CATDRGIGGTTYEQYF. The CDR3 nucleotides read TGTGCCACTGACAGGGGGATCGGCGGTACTACCTACGAGCAGTACTTC.

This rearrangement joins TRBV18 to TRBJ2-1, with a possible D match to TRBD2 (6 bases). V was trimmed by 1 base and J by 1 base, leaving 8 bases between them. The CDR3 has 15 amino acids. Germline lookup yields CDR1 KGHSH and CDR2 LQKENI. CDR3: CASSPQEGSYNEQFF. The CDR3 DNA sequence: TGTGCCAGCTCACCACAGGAGGGGTCCTACAATGAGCAGTTCTTC.

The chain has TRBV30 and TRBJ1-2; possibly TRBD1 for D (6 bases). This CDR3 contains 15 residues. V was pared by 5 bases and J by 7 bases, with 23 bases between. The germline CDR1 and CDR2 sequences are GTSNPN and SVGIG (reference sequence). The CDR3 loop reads CAWGGSAGVFSGYTF. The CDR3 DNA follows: TGTGCCTGGGGAGGATCCGCAGGGGTGTTCAGTGGCTACACCTTC. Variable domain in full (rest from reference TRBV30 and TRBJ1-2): SQTIHQWPATLVQPVGSPLSLECTVEGTSNPNLYWYRQAAGRGLQLLFYSVGIGQISSEVPQNLSASRPQDRQFILSSKKLLLSDSGFYLCAWGGSAGVFSGYTFGSGTRLTVV.